This T cell receptor beta chain came from a study of cytomegalovirus exposure and HLA in healthy donors. A few counts support this clone. In the PCR, 60 Vbeta and 13 Jbeta primers were used. Profiling relied on immunoSEQ multiplex PCR, and the TCRdb table lists in-frame clones only, not all of them. The data show about 130,000 clones, with about 73% seen just once and under 6.5% held by the top ten. Germline CDR1 and CDR2: WSHSY and SAAADI. This CDR3 contains 12 residues. V shed 10 bases and J shed 8 bases, with 12 bases lying between them. The V call is TRBV10-2, the J call TRBJ1-6, with a tentative D call TRBD1 (5 bases). The sequencing sample was made of PBMCs. The receptor comes from a woman aged 50 to 60 in good health and CMV-seropositive. CDR3 coding DNA: TGCGCCACCAGGGCGGGCGATTCACCCCTCCACTTT. Its translation: CATRAGDSPLHF.